Presented here are 8 T cell receptor beta chains from one specimen sequenced in a study of technical replicates of blood from several donors (dated 2017 in TCRdb). Preparation of the library involved the immunoSEQ multiplex PCR assay. TCRdb provides this immuneACCESS table in a form limited to in-frame rearrangements. Some clones are lacking; in checked studies, under half of them reflect an unresolved V gene, and why the rest are absent is not known. For this sample there are 70,000 or so clones; around 91% appear just once. Clones ranked in the top ten supply 0.35% to 0.45% of the sample. The material sequenced was T cells isolated from PBMCs. Receptor source: a human donor in good health. Some clones in this sample may be carry-over from other donors' samples.

The rearrangement joins TRBV9 to TRBJ2-7; 10 bases map to TRBD2. CDR1 SGDLS and CDR2 YYNGEE come from the germline V gene. The CDR3 is 15 amino acids. Trimming at V came to 0 bases and at J to 2 bases, leaving 2 bases not matched to a gene. This CDR3 reads CASSVGTSGTYEQYF. CDR3 DNA: TGTGCCAGCAGCGTAGGGACTAGCGGTACCTACGAGCAGTACTTC.

The chain carries TRBV25-1 and TRBJ2-3, with D perhaps TRBD1 (6 bases). Germline CDR1 and CDR2: MGHDK and SYGVNS. The CDR3 runs 16 residues. The V end lost 3 bases, the J end lost 0 bases, and 13 bases lay between the germline ends. CDR3 bases: TGTGCCAGCAGTGATTCTAGGGGGTTAAGCACAGATACGCAGTATTTT. Amino acids: CASSDSRGLSTDTQYF.

The chain recombines TRBV19 with TRBJ1-5; D uncertain. The CDR3 has 18 amino acids. CDR1 is LNHDA, CDR2 SQIVND, per germline (reference sequence). Deletions cut 3 bases from V and 2 bases from J, with 20 bases between. CDR3 coding DNA: TGTGCCAGTAGTATCGGGTCCCCGCTTTTCAAGGGCAATCAGCCCCAGCATTTT. Amino acids: CASSIGSPLFKGNQPQHF.

This chain joins TRBV2 and TRBJ2-3; possible D gene TRBD1, 6 bases. The CDR3 sequence is 15 residues long. From germline, CDR1 is SNHLY and CDR2 FYNNEI. With 5 bases removed from V and 0 bases from J, the gap between germline ends came to 12 bases. Here the CDR3 reads CASSPLTGSTDTQYF. The DNA of the CDR3 is TGTGCCAGCAGTCCGTTAACAGGGAGCACAGATACGCAGTATTTT. The variable domain in full, with the rest retrieved from reference TRBV2 and TRBJ2-3, is EPEVTQTPSHQVTQMGQEVILRCVPISNHLYFYWYRQILGQKVEFLVSFYNNEISEKSEIFDDQFSVERPDGSNFTLKIRSTKLEDSAMYFCASSPLTGSTDTQYFGPGTRLTVL.

This chain links TRBV28 with TRBJ2-7, with D possibly TRBD1 on 5 matching bases. Germline V gene lookup returns CDR1 MDHEN and CDR2 SYDVKM. The CDR3 runs 14 residues. V lost 3 bases and J lost 2, with 11 bases in between. CDR3 protein: CASSFGGATYEQYF. CDR3 DNA: TGTGCCAGCAGTTTTGGTGGGGCTACCTACGAGCAGTACTTC.

This clone has a single count. This rearrangement joins TRBV14 to TRBJ1-4; the match to TRBD1 covers 10 bases. Trimming at V came to 1 base and at J to 6 bases, leaving 2 bases not matched to a gene. Looked up from germline, CDR1 is SGHDN and CDR2 is FVKESK. The CDR3 sequence is 15 residues long. CDR3: CASSQGQGAYEKLFF. The CDR3 nucleotides are TGTGCCAGCAGCCAAGGACAGGGGGCTTATGAAAAACTGTTTTTT.

The rearrangement joins TRBV30 to TRBJ1-1; no firm D call. Trimming took 5 bases from V and 4 from J, leaving 11 bases between them. Germline V gene data show CDR1 as GTSNPN and CDR2 as SVGIG (reference sequence). This CDR3 is built from 12 residues. This chain's CDR3 is CAWGGLGTEAFF. The CDR3 DNA is TGTGCCTGGGGAGGGCTGGGCACTGAAGCTTTCTTT. Looking up the rest from reference TRBV30 and TRBJ1-1 gives the full variable domain: SQTIHQWPATLVQPVGSPLSLECTVEGTSNPNLYWYRQAAGRGLQLLFYSVGIGQISSEVPQNLSASRPQDRQFILSSKKLLLSDSGFYLCAWGGLGTEAFFGQGTRLTVV.

The gene calls are TRBV12-5 and TRBJ2-7, with TRBD1 identical over 7 bases. The ends lost 4 bases at V and 3 bases at J; junction bases unmatched: 6. Germline loops: CDR1 LGHNT, CDR2 FRNRAP. The CDR3 spans 14 residues. CDR3 DNA sequence: TGTGCTAGTGGTTCCACAGGGGCCAGCTACGAGCAGTACTTC. Its protein product is CASGSTGASYEQYF. Drawing the rest from reference TRBV12-5 and TRBJ2-7, the complete variable domain is DARVTQTPRHKVTEMGQEVTMRCQPILGHNTVFWYRQTMMQGLELLAYFRNRAPLDDSGMPKDRFSAEMPDATLATLKIQPSEPRDSAVYFCASGSTGASYEQYFGPGTRLTVT.